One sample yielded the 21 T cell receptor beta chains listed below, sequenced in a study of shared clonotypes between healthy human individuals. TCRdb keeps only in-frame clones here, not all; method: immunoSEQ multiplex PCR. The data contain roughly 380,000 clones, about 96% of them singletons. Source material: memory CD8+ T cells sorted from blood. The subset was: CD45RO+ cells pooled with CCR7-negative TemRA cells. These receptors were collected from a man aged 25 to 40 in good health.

The CDR3 sequence is CATLRGVNTEAFF. The CDR3 coding sequence is TGTGCCACCTTGCGAGGGGTGAACACTGAAGCTTTCTTT. The V call is TRBV10-3, the J call TRBJ1-1; tentative D call: TRBD1 (5 bases). Between the trimmed V and J ends, which lost 10 bases and 0 bases, there was a span of 12 bases. Germline CDR1 and CDR2: ENHRY and SYGVKD. This CDR3 contains 13 residues.

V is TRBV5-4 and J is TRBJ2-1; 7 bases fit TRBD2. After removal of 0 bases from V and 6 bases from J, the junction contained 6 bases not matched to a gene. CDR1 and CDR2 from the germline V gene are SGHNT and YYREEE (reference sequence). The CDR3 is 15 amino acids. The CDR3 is CASSLGGRAANEQFF. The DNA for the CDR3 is TGTGCCAGCAGCTTGGGAGGGAGGGCCGCCAATGAGCAGTTCTTC.

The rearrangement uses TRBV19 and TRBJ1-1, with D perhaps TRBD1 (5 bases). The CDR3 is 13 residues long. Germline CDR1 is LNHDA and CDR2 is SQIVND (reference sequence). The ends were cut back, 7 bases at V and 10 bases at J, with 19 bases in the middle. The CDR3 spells CASIPTASEAAFF. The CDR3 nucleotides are TGTGCCAGTATTCCGACAGCCTCAGAGGCAGCTTTCTTT.

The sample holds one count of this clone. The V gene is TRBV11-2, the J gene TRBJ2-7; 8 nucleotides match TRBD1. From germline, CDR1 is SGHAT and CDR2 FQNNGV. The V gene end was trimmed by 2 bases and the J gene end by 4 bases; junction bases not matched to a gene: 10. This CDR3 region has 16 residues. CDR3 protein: CASSLNRVQGAYEQYF. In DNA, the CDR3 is TGTGCCAGCAGCTTAAATCGAGTCCAGGGGGCTTACGAGCAGTACTTC.

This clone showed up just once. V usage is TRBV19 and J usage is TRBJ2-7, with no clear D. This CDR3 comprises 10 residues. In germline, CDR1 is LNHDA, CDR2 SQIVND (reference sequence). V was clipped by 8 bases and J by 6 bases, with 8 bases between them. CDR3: CASGFPEQYF. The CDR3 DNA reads TGTGCCAGTGGGTTCCCCGAGCAGTACTTC.

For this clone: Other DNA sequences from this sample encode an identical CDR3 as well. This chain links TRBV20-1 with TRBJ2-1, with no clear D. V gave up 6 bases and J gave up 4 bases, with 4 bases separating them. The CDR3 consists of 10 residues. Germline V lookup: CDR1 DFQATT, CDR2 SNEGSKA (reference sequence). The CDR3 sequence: CSARYNEQFF. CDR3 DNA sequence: TGCAGTGCCCGGTACAATGAGCAGTTCTTC.

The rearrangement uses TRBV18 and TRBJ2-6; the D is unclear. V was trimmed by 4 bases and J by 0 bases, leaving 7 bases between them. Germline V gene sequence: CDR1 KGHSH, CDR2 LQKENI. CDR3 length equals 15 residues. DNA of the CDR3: TGTGCCAGCTCACAGACTCTCTCTGGGGCCAACGTCCTGACTTTC. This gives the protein CASSQTLSGANVLTF. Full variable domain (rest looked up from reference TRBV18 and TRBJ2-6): NAGVMQNPRHLVRRRGQEARLRCSPMKGHSHVYWYRQLPEEGLKFMVYLQKENIIDESGMPKERFSAEFPKEGPSILRIQQVVRGDSAAYFCASSQTLSGANVLTFGAGSRLTVL.

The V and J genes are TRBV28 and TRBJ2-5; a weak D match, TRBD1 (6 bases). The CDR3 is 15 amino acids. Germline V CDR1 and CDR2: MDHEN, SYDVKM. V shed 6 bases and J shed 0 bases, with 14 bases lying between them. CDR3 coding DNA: TGTGCCAGCAGACGTGACAGGCCGTACCAAGAGACCCAGTACTTC. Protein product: CASRRDRPYQETQYF.

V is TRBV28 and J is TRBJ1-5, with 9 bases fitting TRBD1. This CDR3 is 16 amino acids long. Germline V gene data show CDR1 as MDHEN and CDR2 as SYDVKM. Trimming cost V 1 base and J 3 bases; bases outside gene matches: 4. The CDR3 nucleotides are TGTGCCAGCAGTTTATTTACAGGGGGCTTCAATCAGCCCCAGCATTTT. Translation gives CASSLFTGGFNQPQHF.

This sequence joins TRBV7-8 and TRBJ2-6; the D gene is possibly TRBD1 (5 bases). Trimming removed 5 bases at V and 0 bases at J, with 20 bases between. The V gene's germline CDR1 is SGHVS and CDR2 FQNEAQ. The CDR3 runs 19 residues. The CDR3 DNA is TGTGCCAGCAGCCATCAGAGATTGGGGCTCTCCTCTGGGGCCAACGTCCTGACTTTC. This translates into CASSHQRLGLSSGANVLTF. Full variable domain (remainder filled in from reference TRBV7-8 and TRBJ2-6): GAGVSQSPRYKVAKRGQDVALRCDPISGHVSLFWYQQALGQGPEFLTYFQNEAQLDKSGLPSDRFFAERPEGSVSTLKIQRTQQEDSAVYLCASSHQRLGLSSGANVLTFGAGSRLTVL.

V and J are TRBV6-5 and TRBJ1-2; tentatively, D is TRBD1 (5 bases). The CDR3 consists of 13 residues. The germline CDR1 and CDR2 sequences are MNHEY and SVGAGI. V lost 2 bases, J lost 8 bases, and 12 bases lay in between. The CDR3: CASSYTGRGGYTF. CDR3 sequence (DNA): TGTGCCAGCAGTTACACAGGAAGGGGCGGCTACACCTTC.

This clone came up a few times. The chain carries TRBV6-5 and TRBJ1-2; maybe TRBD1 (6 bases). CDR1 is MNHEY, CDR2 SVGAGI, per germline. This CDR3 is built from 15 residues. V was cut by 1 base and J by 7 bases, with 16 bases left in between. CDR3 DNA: TGTGCCAGCAGTTACTTCGGGGGCGTGGAGAGTGGCTACACCTTC. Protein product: CASSYFGGVESGYTF.

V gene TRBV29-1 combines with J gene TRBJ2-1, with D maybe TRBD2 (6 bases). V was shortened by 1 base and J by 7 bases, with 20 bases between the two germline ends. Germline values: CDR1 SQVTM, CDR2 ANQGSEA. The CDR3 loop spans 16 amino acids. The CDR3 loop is CSVEAPGDFSMNEQFF. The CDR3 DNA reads TGCAGCGTTGAAGCCCCCGGGGACTTTTCAATGAATGAGCAGTTCTTC.

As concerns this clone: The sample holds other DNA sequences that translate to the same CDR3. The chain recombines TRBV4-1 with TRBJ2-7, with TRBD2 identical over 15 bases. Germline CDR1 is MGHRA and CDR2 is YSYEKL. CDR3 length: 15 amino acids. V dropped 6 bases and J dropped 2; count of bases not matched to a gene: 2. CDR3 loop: CASSRTSGRAYEQYF. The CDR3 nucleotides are TGCGCCAGCAGTCGGACTAGCGGGAGGGCCTACGAGCAGTACTTC.

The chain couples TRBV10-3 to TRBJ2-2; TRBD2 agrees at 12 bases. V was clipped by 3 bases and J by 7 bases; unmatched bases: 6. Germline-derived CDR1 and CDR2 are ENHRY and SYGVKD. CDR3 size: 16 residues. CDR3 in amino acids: CAISERTSGISGELFF. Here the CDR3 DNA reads TGTGCCATCAGTGAAAGGACTAGCGGGATCAGCGGGGAGCTGTTTTTT.

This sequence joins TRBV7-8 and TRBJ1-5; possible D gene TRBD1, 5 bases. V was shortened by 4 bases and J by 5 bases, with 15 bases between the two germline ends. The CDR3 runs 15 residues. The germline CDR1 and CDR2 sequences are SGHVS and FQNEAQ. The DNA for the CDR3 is TGTGCCAGCAGCTCCGCCTGGGGACGGGATCAGCCCCAGCATTTT. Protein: CASSSAWGRDQPQHF.

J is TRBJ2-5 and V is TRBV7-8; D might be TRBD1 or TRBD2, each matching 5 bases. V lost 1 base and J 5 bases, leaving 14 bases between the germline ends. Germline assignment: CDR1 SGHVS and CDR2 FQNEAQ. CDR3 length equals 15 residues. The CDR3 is CASSLVGTHTETQYF. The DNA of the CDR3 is TGTGCCAGCAGCTTAGTAGGGACCCACACGGAGACCCAGTACTTC.

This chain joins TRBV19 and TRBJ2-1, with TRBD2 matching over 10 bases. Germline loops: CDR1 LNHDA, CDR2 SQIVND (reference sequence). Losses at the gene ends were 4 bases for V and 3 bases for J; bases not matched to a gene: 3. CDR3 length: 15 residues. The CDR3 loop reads CASSNGLADYNEQFF. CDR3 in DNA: TGTGCCAGTAGTAACGGACTAGCGGACTACAATGAGCAGTTCTTC.

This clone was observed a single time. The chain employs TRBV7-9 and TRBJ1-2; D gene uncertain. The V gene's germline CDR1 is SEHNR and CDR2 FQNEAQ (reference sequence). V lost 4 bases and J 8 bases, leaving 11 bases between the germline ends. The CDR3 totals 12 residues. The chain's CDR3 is CASSSSGWGYTF. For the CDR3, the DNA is TGTGCCAGCAGCTCGTCGGGTTGGGGCTACACCTTC.

The CDR3 DNA sequence: TGTGCCAGCAGCCCGGACAGGGGCGGCAATCAGCCCCAGCATTTT. It specifies CASSPDRGGNQPQHF. The chain couples TRBV7-6 to TRBJ1-5; 9 nucleotides line up with TRBD1. This CDR3 spans 15 amino acids. V shed 5 bases and J 2 bases; nucleotides not matched to a gene: 4. CDR1 and CDR2 from the germline V gene are SGHVS and FNYEAQ.

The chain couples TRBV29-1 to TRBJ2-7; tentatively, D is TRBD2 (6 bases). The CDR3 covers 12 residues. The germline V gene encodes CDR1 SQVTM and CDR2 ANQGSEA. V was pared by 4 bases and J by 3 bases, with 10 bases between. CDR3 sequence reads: CSVAQGGYEQYF. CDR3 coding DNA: TGCAGCGTTGCTCAGGGAGGCTACGAGCAGTACTTC.